These 11 T cell receptor beta chains share one sample of origin, sequenced in a study of identical twins. TCRdb independently ran MiXCR on the 5' RACE reads; one entry per CDR3 protein. The table shows about 340,000 distinct CDR3 sequences, with around an eighth occurring only once. These same records also appear under a second study, on yellow fever vaccine responses in identical twins.

The sequencing input was CD8+ T cells sorted from blood. These receptors were collected from a woman younger than 30 in good health.

The CDR3 sequence is CASSFHTGSVYNEQFF. In DNA, the CDR3 is TGTGCCAGCAGTTTCCACACGGGGTCAGTTTACAATGAGCAGTTCTTC. This chain uses TRBV28 with TRBJ2-1, with D perhaps TRBD2 (5 bases). This CDR3 has 16 amino acids. Trimming removed 3 bases from V and 4 bases from J, with 16 bases in between. CDR1 and CDR2 (germline): MDHEN, SYDVKM.

The chain joins TRBV7-9 to TRBJ2-7, with TRBD2 matching over 7 bases. The CDR3 loop spans 15 amino acids. In germline, CDR1 is SEHNR, CDR2 FQNEAQ (reference sequence). V gave up 4 bases and J gave up 0 bases; unmatched junction bases: 6. CDR3 nucleotide sequence: TGTGCCAGCAGCTCCCTAGCGGACCTCTCCTACGAGCAGTACTTC. This gives the protein CASSSLADLSYEQYF.

The rearrangement joins TRBV18 to TRBJ1-5; 7 positions agree with TRBD1. Per the germline V gene, CDR1 is KGHSH and CDR2 is LQKENI. CDR3 length: 15 residues. Trimming at V came to 5 bases and at J to 4 bases, leaving 8 bases not matched to a gene. For the CDR3, the DNA is TGTGCCAGCTCAACCGGACAGGTTGTGAATCAGCCCCAGCATTTT. Protein: CASSTGQVVNQPQHF.

V and J are TRBV20-1 and TRBJ2-7, with D unresolved. The CDR3 totals 13 residues. V was pared by 3 bases and J by 2 bases, with 11 bases between. Germline CDR1 DFQATT, CDR2 SNEGSKA (reference sequence). As DNA, the CDR3 is TGCAGTGCTAGCTGGTCGGCCCCCTACGAGCAGTACTTC. This sequence encodes CSASWSAPYEQYF.

This clonotype was seen only a few times. J is TRBJ2-1 and V is TRBV28; TRBD1 agrees at 7 bases. V gave up 5 bases and J gave up 2 bases; unmatched junction bases: 6. Germline CDR1 is MDHEN and CDR2 is SYDVKM. CDR3 length equals 15 residues. The CDR3 bases are TGTGCCAGCAGTACTGGGGACAGCCCCTACAATGAGCAGTTCTTC. As protein: CASSTGDSPYNEQFF.

In its sample, this clonotype was seen a few times. CDR3 protein: CASSSRDRDISYEQYF. The CDR3 DNA reads as TGCGCCAGCAGCTCCCGGGACAGGGATATCTCCTACGAGCAGTACTTC. The rearrangement links TRBV5-1 to TRBJ2-7, with 9 nucleotides matching TRBD1. Unmatched junction bases numbered 7, after V lost 3 bases and J lost 0 bases. Germline CDR1 and CDR2: SGHRS and YFSETQ. This CDR3 region has 16 residues.

This clonotype was observed a few times. The chain employs TRBV28 and TRBJ2-2; D unclear. This CDR3 is built from 13 residues. Germline V gene sequence: CDR1 MDHEN, CDR2 SYDVKM. V shed 3 bases and J shed 6 bases, with 8 bases lying between them. CDR3 bases: TGTGCCAGCAGTTTGTGGAGATCCGGGGAGCTGTTTTTT. Amino acid sequence: CASSLWRSGELFF.

This chain's CDR3 is CSVETGSYEQYF. CDR3 sequence (DNA): TGCAGCGTAGAGACAGGGTCCTACGAGCAGTACTTC. The chain has TRBV29-1 and TRBJ2-7; 7 bases line up with TRBD1. The germline CDR1 and CDR2 sequences are SQVTM and ANQGSEA. The CDR3 consists of 12 residues. V lost 6 bases and J lost 1; bases outside the gene matches: 3.

For the CDR3, the DNA is TGTGCCAGCAGCCCCGGGACAGGGTACGGGGAGCAGTACTTC. This encodes CASSPGTGYGEQYF. V is TRBV27 and J is TRBJ2-7; 9 positions match TRBD1. Germline assignment: CDR1 MNHEY and CDR2 SMNVEV (reference sequence). J was trimmed by 7 bases and V by 6 bases; bases with no gene match: 10. The CDR3 has 14 residues.

This clonotype has a handful of counts. The gene calls are TRBV4-1 and TRBJ2-7; 14 bases line up with TRBD2. V was clipped by 4 bases and J by 4 bases; unmatched bases: 9. The CDR3 sequence is 17 residues long. The germline gives CDR1 MGHRA, CDR2 YSYEKL. The CDR3: CASSPSVTSGRVYEQYF. The CDR3 nucleotides are TGCGCCAGCAGCCCGAGCGTGACTAGCGGGAGGGTATACGAGCAGTACTTC.

The chain is built from TRBV20-1 and TRBJ2-7; perhaps TRBD1 as D (6 bases). The CDR3 loop spans 12 amino acids. V was shortened by 0 bases and J by 4 bases, with 7 bases between the two germline ends. Germline V gives CDR1 DFQATT, CDR2 SNEGSKA (reference sequence). The CDR3 nucleotides read TGCAGTGCTAGAGATCAGGGGTACGAGCAGTACTTC. The encoded protein is CSARDQGYEQYF.